The T cell receptor beta chain described here comes from a study of blood T cell repertoires in COVID-19. Assay: immunoSEQ multiplex PCR; the TCRdb copy retains only in-frame clones and omits some. The sample includes 100,000 or so clones, 75% to 95% of them seen just once. Trimming cost V 3 bases and J 6 bases; bases outside gene matches: 10. CDR1 is KGHSH and CDR2 is LQKENI in the germline V gene. The CDR3 covers 16 residues. The clonotype was recovered from a man younger than 30 with acute or convalescent COVID-19. Material for sequencing was peripheral blood. The chain combines TRBV18 with TRBJ2-1, with TRBD2 matching over 8 bases. CDR3 amino acids: CASSPPSGRLSNEQFF. CDR3 DNA: TGTGCCAGCTCACCGCCTAGCGGGCGGTTGTCCAATGAGCAGTTCTTC. The full variable domain, completed using reference TRBV18 and TRBJ2-1, is NAGVMQNPRHLVRRRGQEARLRCSPMKGHSHVYWYRQLPEEGLKFMVYLQKENIIDESGMPKERFSAEFPKEGPSILRIQQVVRGDSAAYFCASSPPSGRLSNEQFFGPGTRLTVL.